What follows are 6 T cell receptor beta chains derived from one specimen sequenced in a study of cytomegalovirus exposure and HLA in healthy donors (dated by TCRdb to about 2017). Preparation of the library involved the immunoSEQ multiplex PCR assay. The multiplex PCR relied on a mix of 60 forward primers for TCR Vbeta segments and 13 reverse primers for TCR Jbeta segments. As stored in TCRdb, this immuneACCESS dataset retains in-frame rearrangements with V and J assigned. A fraction of the clones does not appear; measured against another copy, unresolved V genes explain less than half of the discrepancy, and the remainder lacks a known reason. In this sample the table shows under 150,000 clones, 64% of which occur a single time. 2% to 2.5% of the sample belongs to the ten largest clones. Sequenced material: PBMCs. These receptors all stem from a woman aged 40 to 49 in good health and CMV-seronegative.

The V gene is TRBV25-1, the J gene TRBJ2-2; tentatively, D is TRBD1 (8 bases). The V end lost 6 bases, the J end lost 1 base, and 18 bases lay between the germline ends. The CDR3 is 17 residues long. In germline, CDR1 is MGHDK, CDR2 SYGVNS. The CDR3 nucleotides are TGTGCCAGCAGCCTAATGGGGGGGACAGGGAACACCGGGGAGCTGTTTTTT. This sequence encodes CASSLMGGTGNTGELFF.

The V and J genes are TRBV30 and TRBJ1-4; no firm D call. V lost 2 bases to trimming and J lost 3 bases, with 7 bases between them. CDR3 length: 13 amino acids. Germline V gene data show CDR1 as GTSNPN and CDR2 as SVGIG (reference sequence). The CDR3 protein is CAWSPLPNEKLFF. CDR3 bases: TGTGCCTGGAGTCCCCTACCTAATGAAAAACTGTTTTTT.

V gene TRBV10-2 combines with J gene TRBJ2-3, with a possible D match to TRBD1 (5 bases). CDR3 length: 15 residues. Trimming cost V 5 bases and J 0 bases, with 12 bases left between them. Germline-derived CDR1 and CDR2 are WSHSY and SAAADI. The CDR3 region is CASSMTATSTDTQYF. For the CDR3, the DNA is TGCGCCAGCAGTATGACAGCCACAAGCACAGATACGCAGTATTTT.

V and J are TRBV7-8 and TRBJ2-7; D may be TRBD1 (5 bases). The length of the CDR3 is 14 residues. V shed 2 bases and J shed 4 bases, with 12 bases lying between them. Germline V gene data show CDR1 as SGHVS and CDR2 as FQNEAQ. Written as DNA, the CDR3 is TGTGCCAGCAGCTTAACCATGACAGCGTACGAGCAGTACTTC. Translation: CASSLTMTAYEQYF.

In its sample, this clone was seen a few times. V gene TRBV19 combines with J gene TRBJ1-2, with D possibly being TRBD1 (6 bases). Germline assignment: CDR1 LNHDA and CDR2 SQIVND (reference sequence). Deletions cut 5 bases from V and 6 bases from J, with 19 bases between. The CDR3 runs to 15 residues. CDR3 sequence reads: CASSLPSQGRDGYTF. The CDR3 bases are TGTGCCAGTAGTCTGCCCTCCCAGGGGAGGGATGGCTACACCTTC.

DNA of the CDR3: TGTGCCTGGAGTGTCTGGGGACAGGGGACTTTGCAGCAGTACTTC. Amino acids: CAWSVWGQGTLQQYF. The chain couples TRBV30 to TRBJ2-7; 10 bases map to TRBD1. V shed 0 bases, J shed 8 bases, and the junction held 10 bases outside the gene matches. The V gene's germline CDR1 is GTSNPN and CDR2 SVGIG (reference sequence). The length of the CDR3 is 15 residues.